The source of this T cell receptor beta chain is a study of T cell responses to AZD1222 COVID-19 vaccine. Comment on this clone: Its antigen is currently unknown.

The study, taken as a whole, reports: Within unmutated variant regions lay the reported targets of nearly half of spike-specific TCRs.

Clones were sequenced by immunoSEQ multiplex PCR, and TCRdb holds only the in-frame ones, with some missing. This table has roughly 100,000 clones, about 88% appearing once. Trimming took 1 base from V and 0 from J, leaving 10 bases between them. The CDR3 contains 16 residues. CDR1 SGHTA and CDR2 FQGNSA come from the germline V gene. The TCR originated in an adult who received the AZD1222 COVID-19 vaccine. The sequences come from peripheral blood, collected 28 days after the second AZD1222 dose. The rearrangement joins TRBV7-2 to TRBJ2-1; no firm D call. This CDR3 reads CASSLGLSSSYNEQFF. Written as DNA, the CDR3 is TGTGCCAGCAGCTTAGGTTTATCTAGCTCCTACAATGAGCAGTTCTTC. Full variable domain (outside the CDR3, taken from reference TRBV7-2 and TRBJ2-1): GAGVSQSPSNKVTEKGKDVELRCDPISGHTALYWYRQSLGQGLEFLIYFQGNSAPDKSGLPSDRFSAERTGGSVSTLTIQRTQQEDSAVYLCASSLGLSSSYNEQFFGPGTRLTVL.